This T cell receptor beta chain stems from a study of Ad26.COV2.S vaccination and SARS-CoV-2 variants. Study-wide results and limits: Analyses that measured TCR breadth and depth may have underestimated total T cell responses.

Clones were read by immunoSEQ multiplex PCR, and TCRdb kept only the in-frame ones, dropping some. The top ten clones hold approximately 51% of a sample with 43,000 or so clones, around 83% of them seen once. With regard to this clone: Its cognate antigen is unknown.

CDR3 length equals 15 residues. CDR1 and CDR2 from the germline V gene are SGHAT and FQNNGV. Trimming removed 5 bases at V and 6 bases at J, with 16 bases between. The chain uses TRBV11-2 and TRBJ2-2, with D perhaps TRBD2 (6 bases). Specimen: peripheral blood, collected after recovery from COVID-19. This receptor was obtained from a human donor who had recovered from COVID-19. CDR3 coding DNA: TGTGCCAGCAGCCCCTCACCGGGAGCCCCCGGGGAGCTGTTTTTT. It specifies CASSPSPGAPGELFF.